Shown below are 17 T cell receptor beta chains from a single sample sequenced in a study of cytotoxic CD8 clonotypes in ibrutinib-treated CLL. Only in-frame clones appear in the TCRdb table, and some are missing; sequencing was by immunoSEQ multiplex PCR. The sample shows 90,000 to 100,000 clones, around 80% of them seen only once. Sequencing used PBMCs, obtained after 12 months of ibrutinib treatment. All receptors come from a human donor with chronic lymphocytic leukemia.

This clone appeared a single time. The chain employs TRBV9 and TRBJ2-1, with a weak D call TRBD1 (6 bases). Between the trimmed V and J ends, which lost 4 bases and 9 bases, there was a span of 20 bases. From germline, CDR1 is SGDLS and CDR2 YYNGEE. CDR3 size: 15 residues. The CDR3 bases are TGTGCCAGCAGCACAACAGGGTACCGGGACGGTGAGCAGTTCTTC. It encodes CASSTTGYRDGEQFF.

This sequence joins TRBV6-1 and TRBJ2-7; D gene ambiguous. Germline CDR1 and CDR2: MNHNS and SASEGT. The V end lost 6 bases, the J end lost 5 bases, and 14 bases lay between the germline ends. The CDR3 is made up of 13 amino acids. The CDR3 region is CASSENPANEQYF. The CDR3 DNA follows: TGTGCCAGCAGCGAAAACCCCGCCAACGAGCAGTACTTC.

The CDR3 sequence is CASSHYPTTATDTQYF. The CDR3, as DNA: TGTGCCAGCAGTCATTACCCGACCACAGCCACAGATACGCAGTATTTT. This chain joins TRBV27 and TRBJ2-3; D call uncertain. CDR1 MNHEY and CDR2 SMNVEV come from the germline V gene (reference sequence). The CDR3 has 16 residues. V gave up 5 bases and J gave up 2 bases, with 17 bases separating them.

This chain connects TRBV27 to TRBJ2-7; the D is unclear. The CDR3 is made up of 15 amino acids. Trimming shortened V by 2 bases and J by 2 bases, and 13 bases separated the two germline ends. The germline V gene has CDR1 MNHEY and CDR2 SMNVEV (reference sequence). CDR3 bases: TGTGCCAGCAGTTTAGAAAACGCCGATACCTACGAGCAGTACTTC. Its translation: CASSLENADTYEQYF.

The gene calls are TRBV6-4 and TRBJ2-7; TRBD1 aligns across 10 bases. There are 13 residues in the CDR3. Per the germline V gene, CDR1 is MRHNA and CDR2 is SNTAGT. J lost 4 bases, V lost 7 bases, and 4 bases had no gene match. This chain's CDR3 is CASIGDRGYEQYF. The CDR3 DNA is TGTGCCAGCATCGGGGACAGGGGTTACGAGCAGTACTTC.

The genes are TRBV6-6 and TRBJ1-2; D gene ambiguous. The germline CDR1 and CDR2 sequences are MNHNY and SVGAGI (reference sequence). The CDR3 is made up of 13 amino acids. V was clipped by 2 bases and J by 7 bases, with 11 bases between them. The CDR3 reads CASSYGYSFGYTF. The CDR3 DNA reads TGTGCCAGCAGTTACGGGTACAGCTTTGGCTACACCTTC.

The chain uses TRBV10-3 and TRBJ2-2; unclear D gene. The CDR3 spans 12 residues. V was shortened by 0 bases and J by 8 bases, with 4 bases between the two germline ends. Germline V gene sequence: CDR1 ENHRY, CDR2 SYGVKD. Here the CDR3 reads CAISESSGELFF. The CDR3 DNA follows: TGTGCCATCAGTGAGTCTTCAGGGGAGCTGTTTTTT.

The gene calls are TRBV19 and TRBJ1-3; D remains unclear. Germline assignment: CDR1 LNHDA and CDR2 SQIVND (reference sequence). This CDR3 is built from 14 residues. V shed 6 bases and J shed 0 bases, with 9 bases lying between them. The CDR3 is CASRPPGSGNTIYF. Here the CDR3 DNA reads TGTGCCAGTAGGCCCCCTGGCTCTGGAAACACCATATATTTT.

This sequence joins TRBV5-1 and TRBJ1-1; D remains unclear. Trimming pared 1 base from V and 3 bases from J, leaving 13 bases between. This CDR3 has 15 residues. Germline V lookup: CDR1 SGHRS, CDR2 YFSETQ. CDR3 loop: CASSLSGRADTEAFF. The CDR3, as DNA: TGCGCCAGCAGCTTGTCTGGTCGGGCCGACACTGAAGCTTTCTTT.

The chain couples TRBV2 to TRBJ2-3, with TRBD2 identical over 9 bases. CDR3 size: 14 residues. Trimming took 4 bases from V and 4 from J; bases not matched to a gene: 3. CDR1 is SNHLY, CDR2 FYNNEI, per germline. CDR3 DNA sequence: TGTGCCAGCAGTGGCGGGGGGGCGGCAGATACGCAGTATTTT. It translates to CASSGGGAADTQYF.

DNA for the CDR3: TGTGCCAGCAGCTCTTCTGGGCGGGTTGGCGAGCAGTACTTC. This sequence encodes CASSSSGRVGEQYF. The rearrangement uses TRBV7-9 and TRBJ2-7; D is perhaps TRBD2 (5 bases). Germline CDR1 is SEHNR and CDR2 is FQNEAQ (reference sequence). The CDR3 extends over 14 amino acids. V dropped 4 bases and J dropped 6 bases, with 16 bases sitting between them. The whole variable domain, filled in from reference TRBV7-9 and TRBJ2-7, reads DTGVSQNPRHKITKRGQNVTFRCDPISEHNRLYWYRQTLGQGPEFLTYFQNEAQLEKSRLLSDRFSAERPKGSFSTLEIQRTEQGDSAMYLCASSSSGRVGEQYFGPGTRLTVT.

The chain links TRBV13 to TRBJ2-1; the match to TRBD1 covers 8 bases. The CDR3 covers 15 residues. The junction had 7 bases not matched to a gene; V was cut back by 5 bases and J by 4 bases. Germline-derived CDR1 and CDR2 are PRHDT and FYEKMQ (reference sequence). The CDR3 coding sequence is TGTGCCAGCAGCCTCCGGGACAGGACATACAATGAGCAGTTCTTC. Translating gives CASSLRDRTYNEQFF.

The chain joins TRBV7-8 to TRBJ1-2; 7 nucleotides line up with TRBD1. The V and J ends lost 0 bases and 7 bases, in that order; junction bases with no gene match: 8. The CDR3 consists of 15 residues. The V gene's germline CDR1 is SGHVS and CDR2 FQNEAQ. For the CDR3, the DNA is TGTGCCAGCAGCTTAGCTGGCAGGGGGGACGGTGGCTACACCTTC. This codes for CASSLAGRGDGGYTF.

CDR3 nucleotide sequence: TGTGCCAGCAGCTTAGCGACGGGGAACCAGCATTTT. Its protein is CASSLATGNQHF. The V call is TRBV7-8, the J call TRBJ1-5; D is unclear. Germline V gene lookup returns CDR1 SGHVS and CDR2 FQNEAQ. Trimming left V 0 bases short and J 12 bases short, with 9 bases between. The CDR3 is 12 residues long.

The J gene is TRBJ2-7, the V gene TRBV10-1; 7 bases agree with TRBD2. The CDR3 totals 13 residues. Germline CDR1 reads WNHNN; CDR2 reads SYGVQD (reference sequence). The V segment lost 6 bases and the J segment 5 bases; nucleotides outside the gene matches: 7. The CDR3 DNA sequence: TGCGCCAGCAGGACCCCTGGACTAGACGAGCAGTACTTC. Translating gives CASRTPGLDEQYF.

The rearrangement joins TRBV10-2 to TRBJ1-5; D is uncertain. CDR1 WSHSY and CDR2 SAAADI come from the germline V gene. V lost 2 bases, J lost 6 bases, and 8 bases lay in between. This CDR3 region has 13 residues. CDR3 sequence (DNA): TGCGCCAGCAGTGAGCCAGGCCTTCAGCCCCAGCATTTT. Residues: CASSEPGLQPQHF.

The chain recombines TRBV7-2 with TRBJ1-5; D is possibly TRBD1 (5 bases). V gave up 2 bases and J gave up 7 bases, with 12 bases separating them. From germline, CDR1 is SGHTA and CDR2 FQGNSA. The CDR3 sequence is 14 residues long. The CDR3 DNA sequence: TGTGCCAGCAGCTTACCCCCGACAGAGCAGCCCCAGCATTTT. The encoded protein is CASSLPPTEQPQHF.